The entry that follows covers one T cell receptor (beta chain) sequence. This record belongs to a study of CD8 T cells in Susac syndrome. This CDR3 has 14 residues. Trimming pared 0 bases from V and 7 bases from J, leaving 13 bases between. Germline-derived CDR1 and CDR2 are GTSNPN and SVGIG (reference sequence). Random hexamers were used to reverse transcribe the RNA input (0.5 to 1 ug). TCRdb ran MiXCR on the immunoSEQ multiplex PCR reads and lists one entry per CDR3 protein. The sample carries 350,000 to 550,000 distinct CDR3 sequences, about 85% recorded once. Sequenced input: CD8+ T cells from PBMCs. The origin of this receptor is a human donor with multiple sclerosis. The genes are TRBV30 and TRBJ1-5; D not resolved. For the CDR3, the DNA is TGTGCCTGGAGTGTAGGAAAGGGTGTCCAGCCCCAGCATTTT. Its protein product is CAWSVGKGVQPQHF.